This entry features one T cell receptor (beta chain) sequence. Its specific antigen is unknown. No qualities accompany the bases; no much larger clone lies one base away. The collaborating institutions used their own protocols to collect whole blood in K2EDTA tubes. For TCRbeta analysis, collaborators shipped samples as frozen whole blood, isolated PBMCs, or DNA extracted from either of those sample types. The V and J ends are trimmed by 2 bases and 9 bases, leaving 12 bases between them. Reading from cysteine to phenylalanine, the CDR3 counts 14 amino acids. This entry keeps only the CDR3 DNA: 42 bases, framed from base 1. Via the germline V gene (reference sequence), CDR1 is SGHNT and CDR2 YYREEE. This specimen belongs to a study of blood T cell repertoires in COVID-19 (dated by TCRdb to the early 2020s). In the study overall: Collaborator samples came from the United States, Italy and Spain and covered acute and convalescent phases of COVID-19. Nearly every sample came with metadata listing a de-identified subject ID, COVID-19 status, age in years and sex. The dataset comprised deeply sampled blood TCRbeta repertoires from subjects exposed to, actively infected with, or recovered from COVID-19. The material from the prospective study consisted of cDNA or gDNA derived from T cells, B-cell-depleted T cells, or PBMCs. The repertoires were released in a freely available public database intended as a resource for research on the immune response to SARS-CoV-2. Samples came from the ongoing ImmuneRACE study (first 160 participants) plus 1,254 subjects from 6 global collaborators. Where HLA class I and class II types were available, the types were taken from metadata supplied by the sample provider, not from assay-based typing. The study at large found these results: The amount of clinical and demographic metadata varied by source and participant and was provided uncurated.

TCRbeta CDR3 regions were amplified from genomic DNA using the immunoSEQ Assay, a bias-controlled multiplex PCR. In the authors' own workflow: The number of nucleated cells in each sample was estimated from the amplification of reference gene primers within the assay. Sequence reads were collapsed and filtered to measure the absolute abundance of every unique TCRbeta CDR3 rearrangement. For each sample, productive Simpson clonality was calculated as the square root of Simpson's diversity index across productive rearrangements. TCRdb took over this immuneACCESS table, retaining in-frame rearrangements with V and J assigned. Such tables are incomplete; in checked studies, under half of the missing clones stem from an unresolved V gene, and the remainder is unexplained. V and J calls and clone size are given by that table; D and trimming were obtained from the DNA. The sample profile shows some 69,000 clones; more than 70% of them were found once. The ten largest make up approximately 45% of the sample.

The source is a human donor in a cohort sampled during active COVID-19. The chain was built from TRBV5-4 and TRBJ1-6; TRBD1 is perhaps the D gene, given 6 matching bases. Sequencing was performed on peripheral blood. The DNA reads TGTGCCAGCAGCTTTGCAGGGGCGAGTTCACCCCTCCACTTT. It is translated as CASSFAGASSPLHF.